This TCR beta chain derives from a study of blood T cell repertoires in COVID-19. Study-wide context: Acute and convalescent COVID-19 samples came from the United States, Italy and Spain. T cells, B-cell-depleted T cells, or PBMCs supplied cDNA or gDNA.

Original handling: Amplification of reference gene primers provided the estimated nucleated cell counts. TCRdb's copy holds only in-frame clones and misses some; the assay was immunoSEQ multiplex PCR. That table gives V, J and clone size, and the DNA gave D and trimming. The sample contains about 180,000 clones, roughly nine tenths of which appear only once. This TCR derives from a woman in her 30s with active or convalescent COVID-19. Sequencing was done on a sample of peripheral blood.

The CDR3 DNA is TGCGCCAGCAGCACCGGGACAGGGCGCACAGATACGCAGTATTTT. This translates into CASSTGTGRTDTQYF. The rearrangement joins TRBV5-1 to TRBJ2-3; TRBD1 aligns across 9 bases. The CDR3 totals 15 residues. Per the germline V gene, CDR1 is SGHRS and CDR2 is YFSETQ. V shed 4 bases and J 1 base; nucleotides not matched to a gene: 4.